These 3 T cell receptor beta chains were all obtained from the same sample, sequenced in a study of CD8+ T cells in alopecia areata. Reverse transcription of extracted RNA yielded cDNA, which provided the sequencing template. Some clones are missing from TCRdb's copy, which holds only in-frame ones; the method was immunoSEQ multiplex PCR. The data contain 150,000 or so clones, over 80% of them singletons. Specimen: CD8+ T cells sorted from blood, collected at week 0. The receptors shown here come from a human donor with alopecia areata.

The genes are TRBV11-2 and TRBJ2-1; 7 bases are shared with TRBD2. Germline values: CDR1 SGHAT, CDR2 FQNNGV. This CDR3 region has 17 residues. The ends lost 0 bases at V and 10 bases at J; junction bases unmatched: 15. This chain's CDR3 is CASSLDSWLADLSEQFF. The CDR3 DNA sequence: TGTGCCAGCAGCTTAGATAGTTGGCTAGCGGACCTGTCGGAGCAGTTCTTC.

This chain uses TRBV12-5 with TRBJ2-3; 7 nucleotides match TRBD2. The length of the CDR3 is 15 residues. The V gene's germline CDR1 is LGHNT and CDR2 FRNRAP. The ends lost 6 bases at V and 3 bases at J; junction bases unmatched: 9. CDR3 sequence (DNA): TGTGCTAGTGGGGAGCGGGGTATTGGGACAGATACGCAGTATTTT. Protein: CASGERGIGTDTQYF.

This chain's CDR3 is CASSQKGFPYEQYF. The CDR3, as DNA: TGTGCCAGCAGCCAGAAGGGGTTTCCCTACGAGCAGTACTTC. The chain joins TRBV7-8 to TRBJ2-7; D is perhaps TRBD1 (5 bases). Germline V CDR1 and CDR2: SGHVS, FQNEAQ. Between the trimmed V and J ends, which lost 5 bases and 2 bases, there was a span of 13 bases. The CDR3 runs 14 residues. Together with reference TRBV7-8 and TRBJ2-7, the CDR3 gives the full variable domain: GAGVSQSPRYKVAKRGQDVALRCDPISGHVSLFWYQQALGQGPEFLTYFQNEAQLDKSGLPSDRFFAERPEGSVSTLKIQRTQQEDSAVYLCASSQKGFPYEQYFGPGTRLTVT.